The present entry profiles one T cell receptor (beta chain) with its context. Its antigen is undetermined. Time point defined: sample taken at primary tumor resection. Sequencing was performed on whole RNA extracted from tumor and nontumor lung tissue, or from frozen PBMC, and the material was left unsorted. Samples were donated by 72 untreated early-stage non-small cell lung cancer patients. The data were taken from a study of spatial heterogeneity in lung cancer. Study background: Mean representation of each unique TCR and UMI combination in the raw reads exceeded ten occurrences.

Points from the study as a whole: More often at tumor resection than at routine follow-up, ubiquitous expanded tumor TCRs were detected in the blood.

Unique molecular identifiers tagged every individual TCR cDNA molecule. Each CDR3 protein is one row after TCRdb ran MiXCR on the 5' RACE reads. Found here are about 12,000 distinct CDR3 sequences, around 13% of them singletons; the top ten hold around 40%. The receptor was isolated from a male donor with early-stage non-small cell lung cancer. The sample here was PBMCs, taken at surgery.

DNA of the CDR3: TGTGCCAGCAGCCAAAATCCCCCCCGGGACAGAAAAGAGACCCAGTACTTC. Its translation: CASSQNPPRDRKETQYF. The chain recombines TRBV3-1 with TRBJ2-5; TRBD1 matches at 7 bases. The trim removed 2 bases at V and 3 bases at J, leaving 12 bases unmatched. Germline V gene sequence: CDR1 LGHDT, CDR2 YNNKEL (reference sequence). CDR3 length: 17 amino acids.